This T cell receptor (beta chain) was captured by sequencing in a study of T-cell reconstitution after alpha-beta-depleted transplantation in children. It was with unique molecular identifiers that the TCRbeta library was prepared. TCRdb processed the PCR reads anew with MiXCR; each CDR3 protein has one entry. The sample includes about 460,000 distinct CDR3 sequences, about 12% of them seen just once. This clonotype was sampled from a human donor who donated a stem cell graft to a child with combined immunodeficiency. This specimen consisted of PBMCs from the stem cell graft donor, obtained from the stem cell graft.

The CDR3 DNA sequence: TGTGCCAGCAGGGGACTAGCGGGACCCACCGATTGGATAGAGACCCAGTACTTC. Translated: CASRGLAGPTDWIETQYF. The chain carries TRBV2 and TRBJ2-5; 13 bases are shared with TRBD2. Losses at the gene ends were 6 bases for V and 4 bases for J; bases not matched to a gene: 14. Germline V CDR1 and CDR2: SNHLY, FYNNEI. The CDR3 is 18 amino acids.